The 2 T cell receptor beta chains below come from one sample, sequenced in a study of monozygotic twins with inflammatory bowel disease. TCRdb reprocessed the 5' RACE reads, keeping one entry per CDR3 protein, no DNA. Here the sample table reports 160,000 or so distinct CDR3 sequences. Sequenced input: blood. These receptors were obtained from a human donor with ulcerative colitis or Crohn's disease, or a healthy co-twin of an affected twin (not recorded which).

The chain combines TRBV14 with TRBJ1-4. Germline loops: CDR1 SGHDN, CDR2 FVKESK. This CDR3 is built from 14 residues. The CDR3 loop reads CASSSGYLAEKLFF.

The chain combines TRBV27 with TRBJ2-6; the D call from TCRdb, TRBD1, cannot be confirmed without DNA. Germline loops: CDR1 MNHEY, CDR2 SMNVEV (reference sequence). The CDR3 totals 19 residues. The CDR3 loop reads CASRLDRDSHAYGANVLTF.